One T cell receptor (beta chain) is described in this entry. Some clones are missing from TCRdb's copy, which holds only in-frame ones; the method was immunoSEQ multiplex PCR. The sample holds roughly 220,000 clones, around 84% seen once. The sample is drawn from a study of blood T cell repertoires in COVID-19. Study overall: COVID-19 samples collected from the United States, Italy and Spain covered acute and convalescent phases. T cells, B-cell-depleted T cells, or PBMCs supplied cDNA or gDNA.

Trimming stripped 3 bases from V and 4 bases from J, with 12 bases between. This CDR3 has 14 amino acids. The receptor's source is a man in his sixties with acute or convalescent COVID-19. The chain carries TRBV23-1 and TRBJ1-2; maybe TRBD1 (5 bases). TRBV23-1 is an ORF for which the function is uncertain. The sample was peripheral blood. CDR3 bases: TGCGCCAGCAGTCAGCCACAGGTACCCTATGGCTACACCTTC. Protein sequence: CASSQPQVPYGYTF.